This T cell receptor beta chain comes out of a study of blood T cell repertoires in COVID-19. On the study more broadly: Sites across the United States, Italy and Spain contributed samples from acute and convalescent COVID-19.

Seattle's cohort entered during active infection and was followed longitudinally. Original data processing: From reference gene primer amplification, estimates of nucleated cell counts were derived. The table came from immunoSEQ multiplex PCR; TCRdb's copy has only in-frame clones and leaves some out. V and J calls and clone size follow that table, whereas D and trimming were derived from the DNA. The sample lists some 240,000 clones; 85% were seen once. Per the germline V gene, CDR1 is MNHEY and CDR2 is SMNVEV (reference sequence). This CDR3 region has 16 residues. After removal of 7 bases from V and 4 bases from J, the junction contained 14 bases not matched to a gene.

The sequence was collected from a woman in her 70s with COVID-19, enrolled during active disease. This rearrangement joins TRBV27 to TRBJ2-5; 8 positions match TRBD1. Input material: peripheral blood. The CDR3, as DNA: TGTGCCAGCAACCCAGGGGGCGCGAGAAGGGCAGAGACCCAGTACTTC. It specifies CASNPGGARRAETQYF.